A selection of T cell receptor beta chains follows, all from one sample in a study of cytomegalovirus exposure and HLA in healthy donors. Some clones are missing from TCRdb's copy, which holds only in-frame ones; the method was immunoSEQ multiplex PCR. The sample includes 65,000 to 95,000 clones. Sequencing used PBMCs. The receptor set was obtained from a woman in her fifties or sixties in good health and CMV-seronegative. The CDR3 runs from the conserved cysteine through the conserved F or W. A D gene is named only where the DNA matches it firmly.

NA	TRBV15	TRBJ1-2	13	TGTGCCACCAGCAGAGATGGGGCCTATGGCTACACCTTC	CATSRDGAYGYTF
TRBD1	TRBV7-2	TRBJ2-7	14	TGTGCCAGCAGCTCCGGGACAGGGCCCTACGAGCAGTACTTC	CASSSGTGPYEQYF
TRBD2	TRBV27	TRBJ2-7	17	TGTGCCAGCAGTGTTGGGCTAGCGGGAGGGCCGTGGTACGAGCAGTACTTC	CASSVGLAGGPWYEQYF
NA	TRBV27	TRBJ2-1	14	TGTGCCAGCAGTTTAGGGGCTACCAACAATGAGCAGTTCTTC	CASSLGATNNEQFF
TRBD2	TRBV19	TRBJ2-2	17	TGTGCCAGTAGCAAAGAGACTAGCGGGATAACGCCCGGGGAGCTGTTTTTT	CASSKETSGITPGELFF
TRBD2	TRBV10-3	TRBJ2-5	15	TGTGCCATCCGACTAGCGGGTCTGGACGGGGAGACCCAGTACTTC	CAIRLAGLDGETQYF
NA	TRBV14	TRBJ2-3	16	TGTGCCAGCAGCCGTCAGTGGGGCTTCCCAGCAGATACGCAGTATTTT	CASSRQWGFPADTQYF
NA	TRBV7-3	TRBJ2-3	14	TGTGCCAGCAGCTTATCGGTGGGAGGAGATACGCAGTATTTT	CASSLSVGGDTQYF
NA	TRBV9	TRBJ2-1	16	TGTGCCAGCAGCGTATCGGGTAGCTCCTTATACAATGAGCAGTTCTTC	CASSVSGSSLYNEQFF
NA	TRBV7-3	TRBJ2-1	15	TGTGCCAGCAGTTCAAGCGGAACCTCCTACAATGAGCAGTTCTTC	CASSSSGTSYNEQFF